This T cell receptor (beta chain) is from a study of cytomegalovirus exposure and HLA in healthy donors. As concerns this clone: Its antigen is not known.

Overall study findings and caveats: As a later analysis showed, several of the most significant clusters appeared to be linked to common viral pathogens.

Germline V lookup: CDR1 MDHEN, CDR2 SYDVKM. Trimming shortened V by 2 bases and J by 5 bases, and 12 bases separated the two germline ends. The CDR3 contains 14 residues. It was with 60 Vbeta and 13 Jbeta primers that the PCR ran. Profiling relied on immunoSEQ multiplex PCR, and the TCRdb table lists in-frame clones only, not all of them. Of some 190,000 clones in the sample, roughly 9.5% were seen once. This TCR came from a woman aged 30 to 39 in good health and CMV-seropositive. Sequences were obtained from PBMCs. The chain uses TRBV28 and TRBJ1-2; weak D call: TRBD1 (6 bases). The CDR3: CASSLGGGGYGYTF. CDR3 DNA: TGTGCCAGCAGTTTAGGGGGCGGTGGATATGGCTACACCTTC.